This T cell receptor (beta chain) is from a study of cytomegalovirus exposure and HLA in healthy donors. Looking at the study overall: Later analysis reported that the roughly 110 validation repertoires shared the platform of the approximately 690 first-cohort repertoires.

The data were produced by immunoSEQ multiplex PCR, yet TCRdb's version contains in-frame clones alone and is incomplete. This table has around 300,000 clones, approximately 85% appearing once. This clone was seen a single time. Its antigen is not identified. Study-wide findings and caveats: The CMV antigen specificity of a few CMV-associated chains was confirmed through in vitro analysis.

This CDR3 has 14 amino acids. Germline V CDR1 and CDR2: SGHDT, YYEEEE. The J segment lost 9 bases and the V segment lost 2 bases, leaving 8 bases of the junction unmatched. The sequenced sample was PBMCs. The chain is built from TRBV5-6 and TRBJ1-5, with 7 bases fitting TRBD1. This TCR was sampled from a man aged 25-45 years in good health and CMV-seronegative. The CDR3 sequence is CASSFSRGPLPQHF. CDR3 coding DNA: TGTGCCAGCAGCTTTAGTAGGGGGCCTCTGCCCCAGCATTTT.